Included here is one T cell receptor (beta chain) sequence, with context. Its antigen is undetermined. The germline V gene encodes CDR1 ENHRY and CDR2 SYGVKD. The CDR3 consists of 14 residues. The V and J ends lost 0 bases and 9 bases, in that order; junction bases with no gene match: 2. Cultured CD4+ T-cell DNA underwent Oncomine TCR Beta short-read sequencing. MiXCR was run by TCRdb on the PCR reads, yielding one entry per CDR3 protein. Among some 4,900 distinct CDR3 sequences listed, around 25% were seen once. This sample was included in a study of vaccination and CD4 T cells after COVID-19. Study context: Overlapping spike peptides of SARS-CoV-2, HCoV-NL63, HCoV-OC43 and HCoV-229E stimulated the cells. Study results and limitations: Researchers report that a median approximately 85% of reactive clones in convalescent patients surfaced only post-vaccination.

Treatment given: roughly 10-day PBMC culture with coronavirus spike peptide pools or control peptides (ViraFEST assay). The clonotype comes from a human donor who had recovered from COVID-19. The specimen was CD4+ T cells from blood, cultured in vitro, collected after SARS-CoV-2 vaccination. The chain carries TRBV10-3 and TRBJ1-5; 10 nucleotides match TRBD1. CDR3 DNA: TGTGCCATCAGTGAGTCGACAGGGGGCGGGCCCCAGCATTTT. Translation: CAISESTGGGPQHF.